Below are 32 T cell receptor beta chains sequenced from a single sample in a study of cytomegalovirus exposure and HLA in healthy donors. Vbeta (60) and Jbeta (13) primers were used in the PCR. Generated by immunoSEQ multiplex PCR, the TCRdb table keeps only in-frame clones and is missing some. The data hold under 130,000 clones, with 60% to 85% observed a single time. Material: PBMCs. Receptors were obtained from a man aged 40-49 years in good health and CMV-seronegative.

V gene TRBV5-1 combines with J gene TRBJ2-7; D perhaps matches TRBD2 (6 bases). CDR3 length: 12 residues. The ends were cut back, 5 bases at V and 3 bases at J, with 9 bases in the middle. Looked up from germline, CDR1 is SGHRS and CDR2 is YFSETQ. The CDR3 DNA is TGCGCCAGCAGGGAGGGGATCTACGAGCAGTACTTC. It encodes CASREGIYEQYF.

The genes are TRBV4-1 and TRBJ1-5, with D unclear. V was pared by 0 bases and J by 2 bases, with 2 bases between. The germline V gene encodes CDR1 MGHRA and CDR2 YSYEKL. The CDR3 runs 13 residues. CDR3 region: CASSQDGNQPQHF. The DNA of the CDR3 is TGCGCCAGCAGCCAAGACGGCAATCAGCCCCAGCATTTT.

The CDR3 protein is CASSPEFGTIGEQYF. Written as DNA, the CDR3 is TGTGCCAGCAGCCCCGAGTTCGGGACAATTGGCGAGCAGTACTTC. V gene TRBV4-2 combines with J gene TRBJ2-7; TRBD1 might be the D (6 bases). The CDR3 totals 15 residues. Between the trimmed V and J ends, which lost 4 bases and 6 bases, there was a span of 19 bases. Germline CDR1 reads LGHNA; CDR2 reads YNFKEQ.

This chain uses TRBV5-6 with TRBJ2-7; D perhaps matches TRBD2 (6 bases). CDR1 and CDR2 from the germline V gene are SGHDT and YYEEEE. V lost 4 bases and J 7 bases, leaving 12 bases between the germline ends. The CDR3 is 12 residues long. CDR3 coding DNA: TGTGCCAGCAGCAGAGCTAGCGTTGAGCAGTACTTC. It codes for CASSRASVEQYF.

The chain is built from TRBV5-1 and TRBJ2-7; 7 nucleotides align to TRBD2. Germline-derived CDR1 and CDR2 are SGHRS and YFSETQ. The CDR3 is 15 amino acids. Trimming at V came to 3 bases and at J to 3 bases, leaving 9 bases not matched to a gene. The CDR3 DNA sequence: TGCGCCAGCAGCTCCCCGGCGGGAGCCAGCTACGAGCAGTACTTC. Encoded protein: CASSSPAGASYEQYF. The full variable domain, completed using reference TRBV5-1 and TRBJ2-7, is KAGVTQTPRYLIKTRGQQVTLSCSPISGHRSVSWYQQTPGQGLQFLFEYFSETQRNKGNFPGRFSGRQFSNSRSEMNVSTLELGDSALYLCASSSPAGASYEQYFGPGTRLTVT.

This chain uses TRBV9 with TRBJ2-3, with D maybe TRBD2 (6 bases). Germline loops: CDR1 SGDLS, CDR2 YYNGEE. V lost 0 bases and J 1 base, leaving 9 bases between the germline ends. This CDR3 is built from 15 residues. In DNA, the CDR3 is TGTGCCAGCAGCGTAGGTCCTAGCGGCACAGATACGCAGTATTTT. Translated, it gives CASSVGPSGTDTQYF. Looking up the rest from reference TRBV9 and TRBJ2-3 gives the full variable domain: DSGVTQTPKHLITATGQRVTLRCSPRSGDLSVYWYQQSLDQGLQFLIQYYNGEERAKGNILERFSAQQFPDLHSELNLSSLELGDSALYFCASSVGPSGTDTQYFGPGTRLTVL.

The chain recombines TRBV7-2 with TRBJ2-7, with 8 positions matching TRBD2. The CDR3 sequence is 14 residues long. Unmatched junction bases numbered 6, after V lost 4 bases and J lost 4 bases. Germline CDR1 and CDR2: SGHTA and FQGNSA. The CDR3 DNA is TGTGCCAGCAGCTCGCGGACTAGCTGGTACGAGCAGTACTTC. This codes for CASSSRTSWYEQYF. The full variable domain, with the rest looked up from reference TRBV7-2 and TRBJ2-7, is GAGVSQSPSNKVTEKGKDVELRCDPISGHTALYWYRQSLGQGLEFLIYFQGNSAPDKSGLPSDRFSAERTGGSVSTLTIQRTQQEDSAVYLCASSSRTSWYEQYFGPGTRLTVT.

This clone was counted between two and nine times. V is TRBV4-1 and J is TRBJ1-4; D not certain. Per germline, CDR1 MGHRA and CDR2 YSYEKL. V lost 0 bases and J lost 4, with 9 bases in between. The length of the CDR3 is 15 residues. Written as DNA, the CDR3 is TGCGCCAGCAGCCAAGAAAGTGGACTTAATGAAAAACTGTTTTTT. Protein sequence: CASSQESGLNEKLFF.

The CDR3, as DNA: TGTGCCAGCAGCAAAGGACAGGATACGCAGTATTTT. Translation gives CASSKGQDTQYF. The V and J genes are TRBV7-2 and TRBJ2-3, with D perhaps matching TRBD1 (6 bases). The CDR3 runs 12 residues. Per the germline V gene, CDR1 is SGHTA and CDR2 is FQGNSA. V lost 5 bases to trimming and J lost 6 bases, with 9 bases between them.

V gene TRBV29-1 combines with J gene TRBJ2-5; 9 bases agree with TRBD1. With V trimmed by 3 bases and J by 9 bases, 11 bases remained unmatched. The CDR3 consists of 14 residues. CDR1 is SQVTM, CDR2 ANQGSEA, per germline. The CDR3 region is CSVEDRGDPWAQYF. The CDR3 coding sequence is TGCAGCGTTGAGGACAGGGGCGACCCATGGGCCCAGTACTTC.

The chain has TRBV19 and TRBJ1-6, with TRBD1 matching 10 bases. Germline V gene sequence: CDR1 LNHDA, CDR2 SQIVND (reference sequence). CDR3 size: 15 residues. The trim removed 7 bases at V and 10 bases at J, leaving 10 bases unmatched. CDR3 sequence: CASKADRGLGSPLHF. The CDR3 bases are TGTGCCAGTAAAGCCGACAGGGGGCTCGGGTCACCCCTCCACTTT.

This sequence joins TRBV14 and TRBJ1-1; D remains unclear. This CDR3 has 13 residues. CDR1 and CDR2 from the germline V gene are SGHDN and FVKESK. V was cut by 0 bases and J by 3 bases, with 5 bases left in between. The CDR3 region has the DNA TGTGCCAGCAGCCAAGAGCGGGACACTGAAGCTTTCTTT. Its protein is CASSQERDTEAFF.

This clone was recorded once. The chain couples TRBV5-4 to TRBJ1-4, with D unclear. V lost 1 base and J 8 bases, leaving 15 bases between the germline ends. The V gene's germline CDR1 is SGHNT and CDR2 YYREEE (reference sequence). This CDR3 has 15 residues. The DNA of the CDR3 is TGTGCCAGCAGCTTGCGAGGAGGCGCAGGAGAAAAACTGTTTTTT. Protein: CASSLRGGAGEKLFF.

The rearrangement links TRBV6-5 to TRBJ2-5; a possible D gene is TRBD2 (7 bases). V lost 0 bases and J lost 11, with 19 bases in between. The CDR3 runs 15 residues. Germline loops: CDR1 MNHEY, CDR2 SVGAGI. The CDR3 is CASSYSNGGALEQYF. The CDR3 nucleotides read TGTGCCAGCAGTTACTCGAATGGGGGGGCGTTGGAGCAGTACTTC.

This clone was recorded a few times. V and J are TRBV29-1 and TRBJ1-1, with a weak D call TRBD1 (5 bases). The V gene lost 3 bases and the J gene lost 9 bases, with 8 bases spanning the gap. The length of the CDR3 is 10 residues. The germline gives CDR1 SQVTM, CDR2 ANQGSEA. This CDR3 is CSVDRQQAFF. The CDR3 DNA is TGCAGCGTTGATCGACAGCAAGCTTTCTTT.

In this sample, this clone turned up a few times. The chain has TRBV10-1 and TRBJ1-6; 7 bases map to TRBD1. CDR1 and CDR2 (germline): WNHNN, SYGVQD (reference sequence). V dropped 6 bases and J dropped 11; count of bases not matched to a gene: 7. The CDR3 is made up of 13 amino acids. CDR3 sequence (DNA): TGCGCCAGCAGGGGACAGAAGAGGCCACCCCTCCACTTT. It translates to CASRGQKRPPLHF.

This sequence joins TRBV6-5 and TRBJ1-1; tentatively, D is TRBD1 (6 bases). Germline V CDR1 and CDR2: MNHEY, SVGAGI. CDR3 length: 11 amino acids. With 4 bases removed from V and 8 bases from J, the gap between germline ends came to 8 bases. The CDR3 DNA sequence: TGTGCCAGCAGTTCAGGGGTGGAAGCTTTCTTT. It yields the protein CASSSGVEAFF.

The CDR3 here is CASSFSGGSSPLHF. Written as DNA, the CDR3 is TGTGCCAGCAGCTTTTCTGGCGGGTCCTCACCCCTCCACTTT. The chain couples TRBV11-3 to TRBJ1-6; D is uncertain. CDR3 length equals 14 residues. With 3 bases removed from V and 10 bases from J, the gap between germline ends came to 13 bases. Germline V CDR1 and CDR2: SGHNT, YENEEA.

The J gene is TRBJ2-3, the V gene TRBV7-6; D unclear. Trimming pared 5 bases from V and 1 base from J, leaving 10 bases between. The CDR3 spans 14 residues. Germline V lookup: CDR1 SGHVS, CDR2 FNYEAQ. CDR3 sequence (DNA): TGTGCCAGCAGCCCAAACGGTGGCACAGATACGCAGTATTTT. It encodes CASSPNGGTDTQYF. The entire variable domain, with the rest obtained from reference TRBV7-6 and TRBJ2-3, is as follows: GAGVSQSPRYKVTKRGQDVALRCDPISGHVSLYWYRQALGQGPEFLTYFNYEAQQDKSGLPNDRFSAERPEGSISTLTIQRTEQRDSAMYRCASSPNGGTDTQYFGPGTRLTVL.

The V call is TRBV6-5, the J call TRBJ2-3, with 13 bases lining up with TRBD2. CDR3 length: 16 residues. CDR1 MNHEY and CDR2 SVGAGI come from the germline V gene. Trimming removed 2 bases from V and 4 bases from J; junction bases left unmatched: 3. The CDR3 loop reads CASSYGTSGNPDTQYF. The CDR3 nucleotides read TGTGCCAGCAGTTACGGGACTAGCGGGAACCCAGATACGCAGTATTTT.

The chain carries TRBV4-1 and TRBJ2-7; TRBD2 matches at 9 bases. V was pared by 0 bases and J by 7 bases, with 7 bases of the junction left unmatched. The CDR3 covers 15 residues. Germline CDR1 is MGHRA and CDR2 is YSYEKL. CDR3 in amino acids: CASSQDIGLAREQYF. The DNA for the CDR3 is TGCGCCAGCAGCCAAGATATCGGACTAGCGCGGGAGCAGTACTTC.

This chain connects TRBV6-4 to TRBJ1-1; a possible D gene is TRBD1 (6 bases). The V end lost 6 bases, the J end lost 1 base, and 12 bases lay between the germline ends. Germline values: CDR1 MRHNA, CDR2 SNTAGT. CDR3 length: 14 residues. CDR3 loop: CASSTHRENTEAFF. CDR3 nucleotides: TGTGCCAGCAGCACACACAGGGAGAACACTGAAGCTTTCTTT.

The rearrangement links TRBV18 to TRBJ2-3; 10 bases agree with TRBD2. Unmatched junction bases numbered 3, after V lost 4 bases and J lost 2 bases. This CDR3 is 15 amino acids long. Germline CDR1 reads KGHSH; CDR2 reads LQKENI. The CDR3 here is CASSQLAGSTDTQYF. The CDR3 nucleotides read TGTGCCAGCTCACAACTAGCGGGATCCACAGATACGCAGTATTTT. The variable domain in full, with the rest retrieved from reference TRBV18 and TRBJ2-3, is NAGVMQNPRHLVRRRGQEARLRCSPMKGHSHVYWYRQLPEEGLKFMVYLQKENIIDESGMPKERFSAEFPKEGPSILRIQQVVRGDSAAYFCASSQLAGSTDTQYFGPGTRLTVL.

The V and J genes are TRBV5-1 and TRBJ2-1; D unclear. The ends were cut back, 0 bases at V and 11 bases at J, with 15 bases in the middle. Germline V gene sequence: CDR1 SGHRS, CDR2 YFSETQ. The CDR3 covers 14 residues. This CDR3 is CASSLANGPEKQFF. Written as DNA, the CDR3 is TGCGCCAGCAGCTTGGCCAATGGGCCAGAAAAGCAGTTCTTC.

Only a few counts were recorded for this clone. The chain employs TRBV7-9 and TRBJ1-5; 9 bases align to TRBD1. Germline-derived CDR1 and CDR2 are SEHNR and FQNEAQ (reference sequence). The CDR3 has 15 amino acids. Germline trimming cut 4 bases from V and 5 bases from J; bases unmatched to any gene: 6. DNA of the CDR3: TGTGCCAGCAGCTCCTGGAGGACAGGGGATCAGCCCCAGCATTTT. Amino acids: CASSSWRTGDQPQHF.

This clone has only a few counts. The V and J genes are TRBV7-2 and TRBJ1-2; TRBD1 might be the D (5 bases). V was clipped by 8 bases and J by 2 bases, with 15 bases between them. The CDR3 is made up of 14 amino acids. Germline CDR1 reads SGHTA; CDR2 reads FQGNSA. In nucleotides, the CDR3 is TGTGCCAGCTCGGCCCCCAGGGTAAACTATGGCTACACCTTC. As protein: CASSAPRVNYGYTF. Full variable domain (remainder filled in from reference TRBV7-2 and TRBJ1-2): GAGVSQSPSNKVTEKGKDVELRCDPISGHTALYWYRQSLGQGLEFLIYFQGNSAPDKSGLPSDRFSAERTGGSVSTLTIQRTQQEDSAVYLCASSAPRVNYGYTFGSGTRLTVV.

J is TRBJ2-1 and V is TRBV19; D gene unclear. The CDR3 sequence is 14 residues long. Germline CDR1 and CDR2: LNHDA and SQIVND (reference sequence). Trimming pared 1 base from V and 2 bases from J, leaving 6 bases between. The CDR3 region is CASSIGTTYNEQFF. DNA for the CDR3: TGTGCCAGTAGTATAGGAACAACCTACAATGAGCAGTTCTTC.

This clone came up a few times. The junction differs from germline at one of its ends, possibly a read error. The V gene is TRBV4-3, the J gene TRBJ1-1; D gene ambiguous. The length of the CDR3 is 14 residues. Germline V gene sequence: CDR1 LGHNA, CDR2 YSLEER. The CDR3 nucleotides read TGCGCCAGCAGTGTGAGTCTCGGACTCACCGAACTAATCTTT. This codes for CASSVSLGLTELIF.

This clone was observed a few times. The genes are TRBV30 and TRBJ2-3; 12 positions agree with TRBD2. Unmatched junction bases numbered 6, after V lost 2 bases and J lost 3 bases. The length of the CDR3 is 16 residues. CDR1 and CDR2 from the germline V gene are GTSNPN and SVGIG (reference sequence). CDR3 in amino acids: CAWSPILAGGTDTQYF. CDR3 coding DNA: TGTGCCTGGAGTCCCATTCTAGCGGGAGGGACAGATACGCAGTATTTT.

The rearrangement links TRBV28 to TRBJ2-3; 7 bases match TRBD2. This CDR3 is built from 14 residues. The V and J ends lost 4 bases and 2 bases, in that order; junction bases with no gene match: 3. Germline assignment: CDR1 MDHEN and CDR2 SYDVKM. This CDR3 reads CASSSAGVTDTQYF. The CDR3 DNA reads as TGTGCCAGCAGTTCGGCGGGGGTCACAGATACGCAGTATTTT.

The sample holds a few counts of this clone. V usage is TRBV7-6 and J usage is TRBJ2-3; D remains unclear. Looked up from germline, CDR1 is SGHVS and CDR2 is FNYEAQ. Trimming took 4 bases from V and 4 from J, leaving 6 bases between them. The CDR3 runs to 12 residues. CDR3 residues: CASSSRPDTQYF. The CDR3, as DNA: TGTGCCAGCAGCTCTAGACCAGATACGCAGTATTTT.

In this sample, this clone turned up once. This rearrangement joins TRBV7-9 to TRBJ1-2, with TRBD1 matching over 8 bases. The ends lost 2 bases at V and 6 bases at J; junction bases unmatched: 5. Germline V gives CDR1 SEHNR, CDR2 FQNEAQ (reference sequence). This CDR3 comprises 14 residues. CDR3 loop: CASSLQGTGDGYTF. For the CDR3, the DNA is TGTGCCAGCAGCTTACAGGGGACAGGAGATGGCTACACCTTC.